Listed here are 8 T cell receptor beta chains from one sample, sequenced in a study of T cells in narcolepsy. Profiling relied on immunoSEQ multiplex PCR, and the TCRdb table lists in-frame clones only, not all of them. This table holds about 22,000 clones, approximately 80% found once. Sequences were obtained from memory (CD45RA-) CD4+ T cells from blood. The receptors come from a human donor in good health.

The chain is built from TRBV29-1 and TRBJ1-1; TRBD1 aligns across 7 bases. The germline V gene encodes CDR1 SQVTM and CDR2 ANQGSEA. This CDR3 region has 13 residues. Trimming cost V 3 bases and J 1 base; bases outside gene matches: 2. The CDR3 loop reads CSVETGRNTEAFF. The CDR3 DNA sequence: TGCAGCGTTGAGACAGGGAGGAACACTGAAGCTTTCTTT.

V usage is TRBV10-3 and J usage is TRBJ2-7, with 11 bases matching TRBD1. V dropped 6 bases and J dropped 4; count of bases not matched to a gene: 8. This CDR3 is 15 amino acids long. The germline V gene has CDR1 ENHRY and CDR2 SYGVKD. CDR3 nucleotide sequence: TGTGCCATCAGGGCCGGGACAGGGGGTTTTTACGAGCAGTACTTC. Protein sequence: CAIRAGTGGFYEQYF.

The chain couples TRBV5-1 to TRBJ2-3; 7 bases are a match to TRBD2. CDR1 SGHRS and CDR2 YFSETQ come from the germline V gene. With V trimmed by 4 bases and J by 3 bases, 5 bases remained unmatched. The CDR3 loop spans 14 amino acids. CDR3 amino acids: CASSMVGGTDTQYF. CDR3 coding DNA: TGCGCCAGCAGCATGGTGGGGGGGACAGATACGCAGTATTTT.

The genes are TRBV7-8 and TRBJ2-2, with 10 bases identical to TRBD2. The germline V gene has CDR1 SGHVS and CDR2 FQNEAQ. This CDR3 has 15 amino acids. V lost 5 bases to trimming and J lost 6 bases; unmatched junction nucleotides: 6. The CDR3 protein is CASSRAGGLPGELFF. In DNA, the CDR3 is TGTGCCAGCAGCAGAGCGGGGGGGCTCCCCGGGGAGCTGTTTTTT.

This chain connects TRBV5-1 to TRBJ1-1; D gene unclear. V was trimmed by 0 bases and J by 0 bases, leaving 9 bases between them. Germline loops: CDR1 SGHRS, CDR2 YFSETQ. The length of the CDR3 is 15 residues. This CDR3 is CASSLGGSMNTEAFF. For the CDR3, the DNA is TGCGCCAGCAGCTTGGGGGGTAGCATGAACACTGAAGCTTTCTTT.

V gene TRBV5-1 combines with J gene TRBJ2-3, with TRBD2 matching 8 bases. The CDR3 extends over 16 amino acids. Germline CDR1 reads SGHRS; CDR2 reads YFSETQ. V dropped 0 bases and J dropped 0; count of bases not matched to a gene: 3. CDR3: CASSLGSSGSTDTQYF. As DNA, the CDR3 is TGCGCCAGCAGCTTGGGTTCTAGCGGGAGCACAGATACGCAGTATTTT.

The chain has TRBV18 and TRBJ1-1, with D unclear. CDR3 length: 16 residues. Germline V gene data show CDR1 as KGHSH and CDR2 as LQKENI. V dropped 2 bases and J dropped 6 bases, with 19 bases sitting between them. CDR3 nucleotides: TGTGCCAGCTCACCAGGGAGGGCCTCGGCCCGCTCTGAAGCTTTCTTT. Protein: CASSPGRASARSEAFF. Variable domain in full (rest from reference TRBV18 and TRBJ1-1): NAGVMQNPRHLVRRRGQEARLRCSPMKGHSHVYWYRQLPEEGLKFMVYLQKENIIDESGMPKERFSAEFPKEGPSILRIQQVVRGDSAAYFCASSPGRASARSEAFFGQGTRLTVV.

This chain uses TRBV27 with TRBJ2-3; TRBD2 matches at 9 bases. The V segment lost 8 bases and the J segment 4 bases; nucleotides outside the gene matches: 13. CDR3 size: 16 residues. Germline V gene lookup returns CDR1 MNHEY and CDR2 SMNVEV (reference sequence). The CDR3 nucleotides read TGTGCCAGCTCCTTCCTTCGCGGGGGGGCCGCAGATACGCAGTATTTT. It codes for CASSFLRGGAADTQYF.